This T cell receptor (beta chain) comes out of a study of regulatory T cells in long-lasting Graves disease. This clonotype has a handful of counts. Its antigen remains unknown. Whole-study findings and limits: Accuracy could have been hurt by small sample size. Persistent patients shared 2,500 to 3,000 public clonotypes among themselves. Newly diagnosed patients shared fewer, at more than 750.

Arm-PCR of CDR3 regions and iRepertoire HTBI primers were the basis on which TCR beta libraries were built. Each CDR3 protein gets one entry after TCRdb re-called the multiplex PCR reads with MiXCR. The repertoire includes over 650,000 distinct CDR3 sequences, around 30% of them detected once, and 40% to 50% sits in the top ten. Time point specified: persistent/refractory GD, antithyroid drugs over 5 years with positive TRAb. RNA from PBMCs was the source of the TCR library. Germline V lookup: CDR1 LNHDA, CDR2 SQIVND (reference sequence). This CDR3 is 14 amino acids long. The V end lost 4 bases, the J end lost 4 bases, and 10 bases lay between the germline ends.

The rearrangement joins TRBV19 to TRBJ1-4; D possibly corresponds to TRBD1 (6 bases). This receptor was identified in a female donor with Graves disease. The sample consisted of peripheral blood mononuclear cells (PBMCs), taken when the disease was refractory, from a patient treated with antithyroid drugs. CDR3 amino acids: CASSTGQFNEKLFF. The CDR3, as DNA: TGTGCCAGTAGTACCGGACAGTTTAATGAAAAACTGTTTTTT.